One and the same sample provided the 16 T cell receptor beta chains below, sequenced in a study of blood T cell repertoires in COVID-19. Profiled with immunoSEQ multiplex PCR; TCRdb holds only in-frame clones, not every one. The table shows 75,000 to 80,000 clones, with 88% occurring only once. Material: peripheral blood. These receptors all come from a human donor in a cohort sampled during active COVID-19.

This chain connects TRBV9 to TRBJ2-1; 9 bases fit TRBD1. Germline V gene data show CDR1 as SGDLS and CDR2 as YYNGEE. This CDR3 contains 17 residues. The J segment lost 6 bases and the V segment lost 0 bases, leaving 10 bases of the junction unmatched. CDR3 residues: CASSVDSGQGLFNEQFF. The CDR3 DNA is TGTGCCAGCAGCGTAGACTCGGGACAGGGTTTGTTCAATGAGCAGTTCTTC.

V gene TRBV11-2 combines with J gene TRBJ2-3; 7 bases are a match to TRBD2. Germline CDR1 SGHAT, CDR2 FQNNGV. The CDR3 runs to 15 residues. V gave up 11 bases and J gave up 5 bases; unmatched junction bases: 16. CDR3 loop: CARYLGTTSEDTQYF. CDR3 bases: TGTGCCCGCTATCTAGGGACTACTTCGGAAGATACGCAGTATTTT.

Here the CDR3 reads CASSSSGNGELFF. In DNA form, the CDR3 reads TGCGCCAGCAGCTCATCAGGGAACGGGGAGCTGTTTTTT. The chain carries TRBV5-1 and TRBJ2-2, with a weak D call TRBD1 (5 bases). Trimming shortened V by 3 bases and J by 7 bases, and 10 bases separated the two germline ends. Germline V CDR1 and CDR2: SGHRS, YFSETQ. This CDR3 contains 13 residues. Based on the CDR3 plus reference TRBV5-1 and TRBJ2-2, the full variable domain is KAGVTQTPRYLIKTRGQQVTLSCSPISGHRSVSWYQQTPGQGLQFLFEYFSETQRNKGNFPGRFSGRQFSNSRSEMNVSTLELGDSALYLCASSSSGNGELFFGEGSRLTVL.

The V gene is TRBV24-1, the J gene TRBJ2-2, with TRBD1 matching over 7 bases. The CDR3 extends over 16 amino acids. The germline V gene has CDR1 KGHDR and CDR2 SFDVKD. V gave up 3 bases and J gave up 7 bases; unmatched junction bases: 10. CDR3 residues: CATSDTRTGFSGELFF. CDR3 nucleotides: TGTGCCACCAGTGATACAAGGACAGGATTTAGCGGGGAGCTGTTTTTT.

This chain connects TRBV28 to TRBJ2-7; 9 bases line up with TRBD1. CDR3 length: 15 amino acids. Germline trimming cut 6 bases from V and 3 bases from J; bases unmatched to any gene: 9. The germline V gene encodes CDR1 MDHEN and CDR2 SYDVKM. CDR3 DNA sequence: TGTGCCAGCAGCATCACAGGACAGGGGATCTACGAGCAGTACTTC. Translated: CASSITGQGIYEQYF.

This chain uses TRBV6-2 or TRBV6-3 with TRBJ2-1; 13 nucleotides line up with TRBD2. J gave up 0 bases and V 6 bases, and 11 bases lay outside the gene matches. From germline, CDR1 is MNHEY and CDR2 SVGEGT. The CDR3 has 19 amino acids. The DNA of the CDR3 is TGTGCCAGCAGCCGAACCGGACTAGCGGGGGCGTTCTCCTACAATGAGCAGTTCTTC. It is translated as CASSRTGLAGAFSYNEQFF.

The chain recombines TRBV5-1 with TRBJ2-7; D might be TRBD2 (6 bases). The CDR3 is made up of 15 amino acids. In germline, CDR1 is SGHRS, CDR2 YFSETQ. The V and J ends lost 0 bases and 1 base respectively, with 11 bases between them. CDR3 residues: CASSLVTGESYEQYF. CDR3 DNA: TGCGCCAGCAGCTTGGTCACGGGAGAGTCCTACGAGCAGTACTTC.

Worth noting for this clone: Germline is not matched at one junction end, which may reflect a read error. The chain uses TRBV27 and TRBJ1-4; TRBD1 might be the D (5 bases). CDR3 length: 14 residues. The germline gives CDR1 MNHEY, CDR2 SMNVEV (reference sequence). The DNA for the CDR3 is TGTGCCAGCAGTCTCGTCAGGGTTAGGGGAAAAACTGTTTTT. It specifies CASSLVRVRGKTVF.

The V gene is TRBV13, the J gene TRBJ2-3, with TRBD1 matching over 8 bases. With 3 bases clipped from V and 6 bases from J, the junction kept 5 bases outside the gene matches. The CDR3 runs 14 residues. Germline V gene data show CDR1 as PRHDT and CDR2 as FYEKMQ (reference sequence). The CDR3 protein is CASSLTGELDTQYF. CDR3 nucleotide sequence: TGTGCCAGCAGCTTGACAGGGGAATTGGATACGCAGTATTTT.

The V call is TRBV5-1, the J call TRBJ2-3; TRBD1 matches 8 bases. The CDR3 has 15 residues. Germline lookup yields CDR1 SGHRS and CDR2 YFSETQ. J lost 4 bases, V lost 0 bases, and 4 bases had no gene match. CDR3 DNA: TGCGCCAGCAGCTTGGAGGTGACAGGGGCAGATACGCAGTATTTT. Its translation: CASSLEVTGADTQYF.

The CDR3 sequence: CASSLPYRTSVDTGELFF. In DNA form, the CDR3 reads TGTGCCAGCAGTTTACCCTACAGGACTAGCGTAGACACCGGGGAGCTGTTTTTT. The chain links TRBV28 to TRBJ2-2; TRBD2 aligns across 9 bases. This CDR3 region has 18 residues. CDR1 is MDHEN, CDR2 SYDVKM, per germline. After removal of 2 bases from V and 3 bases from J, the junction contained 10 bases not matched to a gene.

The chain joins TRBV7-6 to TRBJ2-7; possible D gene TRBD1, 6 bases. The germline V gene has CDR1 SGHVS and CDR2 FNYEAQ. V shed 6 bases and J shed 3 bases, with 15 bases lying between them. The CDR3 is 14 residues long. The CDR3 loop is CASSRGTTLYEQYF. DNA for the CDR3: TGTGCCAGCAGTCGAGGGACAACCCTCTACGAGCAGTACTTC.

J is TRBJ2-1 and V is TRBV10-3, with D possibly being TRBD1 (5 bases). CDR3 length: 12 residues. V gave up 3 bases and J gave up 10 bases, with 10 bases separating them. Germline-derived CDR1 and CDR2 are ENHRY and SYGVKD. For the CDR3, the DNA is TGTGCCATCAGTGAACAACAGGTGGAGCAGTTCTTC. Amino acids: CAISEQQVEQFF.

The genes are TRBV5-1 and TRBJ2-3, with TRBD2 matching over 9 bases. V was pared by 5 bases and J by 5 bases, with 6 bases of the junction left unmatched. Germline values: CDR1 SGHRS, CDR2 YFSETQ. The CDR3 has 14 residues. In DNA form, the CDR3 reads TGCGCCAGCAGGCGGGGGGGCCAAAGAGATACGCAGTATTTT. Its translation: CASRRGGQRDTQYF.

The V and J genes are TRBV27 and TRBJ1-1; the D gene is possibly TRBD1 (6 bases). CDR3 length equals 15 residues. Germline V lookup: CDR1 MNHEY, CDR2 SMNVEV (reference sequence). Trimming took off 6 bases at V and 5 bases at J, with 19 bases between the two ends. The CDR3 protein is CASSRFTGSGTEAFF. In DNA form, the CDR3 reads TGTGCCAGCAGCCGGTTCACAGGGAGCGGAACTGAAGCTTTCTTT.

This clone has just one count. The chain couples TRBV7-9 to TRBJ1-1; D gene ambiguous. V was clipped by 7 bases and J by 3 bases, with 9 bases between them. Germline CDR1 and CDR2: SEHNR and FQNEAQ (reference sequence). This CDR3 spans 12 amino acids. The CDR3 protein is CASTWLDTEAFF. The CDR3 DNA reads TGTGCCAGCACCTGGCTGGACACTGAAGCTTTCTTT.